A selection of T cell receptor beta chains follows, all from one sample in a study of T cell responses to AZD1222 COVID-19 vaccine. Data came from immunoSEQ multiplex PCR; TCRdb stores just in-frame clones and leaves some out. The sample carries approximately 150,000 clones, roughly nine tenths recorded once. The material was peripheral blood, obtained on day 0 of AZD1222 vaccination. All receptors derive from an adult in good health. CDR3s include the opening cysteine and the closing phenylalanine or tryptophan. The order of the fields is D gene, J gene, V gene, CDR3 length, clone size, CDR3 DNA, CDR3 protein. The D gene is left open where the match is weak. The size of a clone is reported for some rows only, either as once, few or many, or as a class for expanded clones.

TRBD1,TRBJ2-7,TRBV27,14,NA,TGTGCCAGCAGTTGGGGACAGGGCGCCTATGAGCAGTACTTC,CASSWGQGAYEQYF
TRBD2,TRBJ2-3,TRBV5-4,15,once,TGTGCCAGCAGCTTCCAGCGGGGCCACACAGATACGCAGTATTTT,CASSFQRGHTDTQYF
NA,TRBJ2-5,TRBV15,15,NA,TGTGCCACCAGCAGAGACTGGGGGAGCCAAGAGACCCAGTACTTC,CATSRDWGSQETQYF
NA,TRBJ1-1,TRBV19,15,NA,TGTGCCAGTAGGAGGACTGGGACAATTAACACTGAAGCTTTCTTT,CASRRTGTINTEAFF
NA,TRBJ2-5,TRBV29-1,14,NA,TGCAGCGTTGGATTACAGGGTTTTCCAGAGACCCAGTACTTC,CSVGLQGFPETQYF
TRBD1,TRBJ2-2,TRBV29-1,16,NA,TGCAGCGTCACTGGGACAGGGGGCCTGAACACCGGGGAGCTGTTTTTT,CSVTGTGGLNTGELFF
NA,TRBJ2-7,TRBV30,14,NA,TGTGCCTGGGGAAGAGGCGGAACTTCCTACGAGCAGTACTTC,CAWGRGGTSYEQYF
NA,TRBJ2-4,TRBV7-2,16,NA,TGTGCCAGCAGCTCACCCGGAATGTTAGCCAAAAACATTCAGTACTTC,CASSSPGMLAKNIQYF
NA,TRBJ1-1,TRBV7-7,13,NA,TGTGCTAGCAGCCGGGGGATGAACACTGAAGCTTTCTTT,CASSRGMNTEAFF
NA,TRBJ2-7,TRBV28,17,NA,TGTGCCAGCAGTGAAACTACAGGGAGGCGTAACGGCTACGAGCAGTACTTC,CASSETTGRRNGYEQYF
NA,TRBJ1-6,TRBV5-6,18,NA,TGTGCCAGCAGCTTGGGGGAAACAAGGAGGGTATCATATTCACCCCTCCACTTT,CASSLGETRRVSYSPLHF
TRBD1,TRBJ1-1,TRBV18,19,NA,TGTGCCAGCTCACCACCAGGAGGAACAGGGGGCAGGGGGAACACTGAAGCTTTCTTT,CASSPPGGTGGRGNTEAFF
TRBD1,TRBJ1-1,TRBV24-1,14,NA,TGTGCCACCAGGTCACAGGGGGTCAACACTGAAGCTTTCTTT,CATRSQGVNTEAFF
NA,TRBJ1-2,TRBV10-2,13,NA,TGCGCCAGCAGTGAGTTGGGGCTTAATGGCTACACCTTC,CASSELGLNGYTF
NA,TRBJ1-3,TRBV12-3/TRBV12-4,13,NA,TGTGCCAGCAGCATTAGCGGAGGAAACACCATATATTTT,CASSISGGNTIYF
NA,TRBJ2-2,TRBV14,14,NA,TGTGCCAGCAGCCGGAAACAGGGTGTCGGGGAGCTGTTTTTT,CASSRKQGVGELFF
NA,TRBJ1-2,TRBV30,11,NA,TGTGCCTGGACGGGAGACTATGGCTACACCTTC,CAWTGDYGYTF
NA,TRBJ1-1,TRBV10-3,13,NA,TGTGCCATCAGTGAGTTTCAGGAACAGGAAGCTTTCTTT,CAISEFQEQEAFF
TRBD2,TRBJ2-3,TRBV19,13,NA,TGTGCCAGTAGTATCGGGGGGACAGATACGCAGTATTTT,CASSIGGTDTQYF
NA,TRBJ2-7,TRBV5-6,15,NA,TGTGCCAGCAGCTTGGCGGGGACTCACATCTACGAGCAGTACTTC,CASSLAGTHIYEQYF
NA,TRBJ1-1,TRBV3-1/TRBV3-2,13,NA,TGTGCCAGCAGTCGTGACGGGCACACTGAAGCTTTCTTT,CASSRDGHTEAFF
NA,TRBJ1-6,TRBV28,11,NA,TGTGCCACCTTCTCTAATTCACCCCTCCACTTT,CATFSNSPLHF
NA,TRBJ2-3,TRBV11-2,15,NA,TGTGCCAGCAGCACCCCTGGGGCTAGCACAGATACGCAGTATTTT,CASSTPGASTDTQYF
NA,TRBJ2-7,TRBV15,16,NA,TGTGCCACCAGCAGCACCTTGACAGGCCAGGCCTACGAGCAGTACTTC,CATSSTLTGQAYEQYF
NA,TRBJ2-3,TRBV6-5,14,NA,TGTGCCAGCAGTTACGCAATAAGCACAGATACGCAGTATTTT,CASSYAISTDTQYF
TRBD1,TRBJ1-1,TRBV10-3,16,few,TGTGCCATCAGTGAACCAGGACAGGGGAAGAACACTGAAGCTTTCTTT,CAISEPGQGKNTEAFF
NA,TRBJ2-7,TRBV28,12,NA,TGTGCCAGCAGTCTGACAGTTAACGAGCAGTACTTC,CASSLTVNEQYF
NA,TRBJ2-1,TRBV15,13,once,TGTGCCACCAGCGGGACCTCCTACAATGAGCAGTTCTTC,CATSGTSYNEQFF
NA,TRBJ2-7,TRBV30,14,NA,TGTGCCTCCCCGAAAGAGGCCTCACCATACGAGCAGTACTTC,CASPKEASPYEQYF
NA,TRBJ2-7,TRBV19,14,NA,TGTGCCAGTAGTTTACGCCTGACAGATAGGGAGCAGTACTTC,CASSLRLTDREQYF
NA,TRBJ1-2,TRBV11-2,14,few,TGTGCCAGCAGCCCCGAGGGGGGGTGGTATGGCTACACCTTC,CASSPEGGWYGYTF
TRBD1,TRBJ2-1,TRBV5-4,16,once,TGTGCCAGCAGCTTGAGGACAGGGAGTTCCTACAATGAGCAGTTCTTC,CASSLRTGSSYNEQFF
NA,TRBJ1-2,TRBV3-1/TRBV3-2,15,NA,TGTGCCAGCAGCCAACACAGGGCCCTTAACTATGGCTACACCTTC,CASSQHRALNYGYTF
NA,TRBJ1-4,TRBV2,14,once,TGTGCCAGCAGTACCAGTGCAACTAATGAAAAACTGTTTTTT,CASSTSATNEKLFF
NA,TRBJ1-2,TRBV6-5,14,NA,TGTGCCAGCACCCGGGGAAAGTCTAACTATGGCTACACCTTC,CASTRGKSNYGYTF
NA,TRBJ2-5,TRBV9,14,NA,TGTGCCAGCTCCCCAAGACAGTTCCAAGAGACCCAGTACTTC,CASSPRQFQETQYF
NA,TRBJ2-5,TRBV28,13,NA,TGTGCCAGCAGTTTGGAGCGGCCAGAGACCCAGTACTTC,CASSLERPETQYF
TRBD2,TRBJ2-1,TRBV6-1,15,NA,TGTGCCAGCAGTGAAGGGACTAGTGATTTCTATGAGCAGTTCTTC,CASSEGTSDFYEQFF
TRBD2,TRBJ2-3,TRBV19,16,NA,TGTGCCAGTAGGACGATCTCTAGCGGGGGGACAGATACGCAGTATTTT,CASRTISSGGTDTQYF
NA,TRBJ1-1,TRBV27,13,NA,TGTGCCAGCAGTTTGTTGGGGGGGGCTGAAGCTTTCTTT,CASSLLGGAEAFF
NA,TRBJ1-4,TRBV16,16,NA,TGTGCCACCACCCGGGTCCGGGGGAACAATAATGAAAAACTGTTTTTT,CATTRVRGNNNEKLFF
NA,TRBJ1-3,TRBV19,17,NA,TGTGCCAGTAGTATAGGCGACGGACTGATCTCTGGAAACACCATATATTTT,CASSIGDGLISGNTIYF
NA,TRBJ2-5,TRBV9,13,NA,TGTGCCAGCAGCGACCGGACTGGGGGCACCCAGTACTTC,CASSDRTGGTQYF
NA,TRBJ2-7,TRBV7-9,14,NA,TGTGCCAGCAGCCTACAGTCGGCTTCGAGAGAGCAGTACTTC,CASSLQSASREQYF
NA,TRBJ1-1,TRBV7-9,14,NA,TGTGCCAGCAGCACGGGGACCATGAACACTGAAGCTTTCTTT,CASSTGTMNTEAFF
TRBD1,TRBJ1-5,TRBV30,16,NA,TGTGCCTGGAGTCCCGGGACAGGGGGCGCGAATCAGCCCCAGCATTTT,CAWSPGTGGANQPQHF
TRBD1,TRBJ1-2,TRBV28,14,NA,TGTGCCAGCAGTTACGGGACAGGCTCCAGGGGCTACACCTTC,CASSYGTGSRGYTF